The clone carrying this T cell receptor (beta chain) has more than one count but fewer than ten. Its specificity is unknown. The protocol was immunoSEQ multiplex PCR, while the TCRdb copy is restricted to in-frame clones and leaves out a portion. The data show about 300,000 clones, around 69% seen once. This sample is drawn from a study of cytotoxic CD8 clonotypes in ibrutinib-treated CLL. Study summary: Partial responses totalled approximately 24 and complete responses 2; after median roughly 64 months, about 14 remained remitted and approximately 12 progressed. Sample averages reached 255,043 productive templates and almost 95,000 productive rearrangements.

Findings and caveats of the study: The study found public clonotypes uncommon, contracting or stable on treatment.

The source is a human donor with chronic lymphocytic leukemia. Sequenced here: PBMCs, sampled at disease progression, from a patient treated with ibrutinib.

DNA for the CDR3: TGTGCCAGCAGCTCACAGGGGTTGAATTCACCCCTCCACTTT. This sequence encodes CASSSQGLNSPLHF. V usage is TRBV7-9 and J usage is TRBJ1-6; 7 bases agree with TRBD1. V gave up 4 bases and J gave up 7 bases; unmatched junction bases: 4. Looked up from germline, CDR1 is SEHNR and CDR2 is FQNEAQ (reference sequence). The CDR3 is 14 residues long.